This entry is about one T cell receptor (beta chain). Profiled with immunoSEQ multiplex PCR; TCRdb holds only in-frame clones, not every one. The table records approximately 580,000 clones, about 80% of them present only once. The entry originates in a study of shared T cell receptors in the human thymus. Trimming took 1 base from V and 5 from J; bases not matched to a gene: 12. Germline CDR1 reads MGHRA; CDR2 reads YSYEKL. The length of the CDR3 is 18 residues. The sample was also linked to a second study, of human thymus T cells. As reported in that work: Thymus tissue was removed during corrective cardiac surgery. Biased V and J segment usage appeared in thymus and peripheral blood. Reports from related research described highly overlapping thymic repertoires among unrelated individuals.

The specimen was thymocytes. This chain joins TRBV4-1 and TRBJ2-2, with 8 bases matching TRBD2. This clonotype originated in a boy in the first two years of life with a congenital heart defect. CDR3 sequence (DNA): TGCGCCAGCAGCCAAGGACCGCCCGGGACTAGGGAAACCGGGGAGCTGTTTTTT. As protein: CASSQGPPGTRETGELFF.